This TCR beta chain was captured by sequencing in a study of blood T cell repertoires in COVID-19. Data came from immunoSEQ multiplex PCR; TCRdb stores just in-frame clones and leaves some out. The table has some 350,000 clones, 90% seen once. This TCR was recovered from a man younger than 30 with active or convalescent COVID-19. Sequenced material: peripheral blood.

This chain's CDR3 is CASSSGFGQGALTGANVLTF. DNA for the CDR3: TGCGCCAGCAGCTCGGGATTTGGACAGGGGGCGCTTACTGGGGCCAACGTCCTGACTTTC. The chain couples TRBV5-1 to TRBJ2-6; 11 bases agree with TRBD1. Looked up from germline, CDR1 is SGHRS and CDR2 is YFSETQ. The CDR3 has 20 amino acids. V gave up 3 bases and J gave up 2 bases; unmatched junction bases: 13. The whole variable domain, filled in from reference TRBV5-1 and TRBJ2-6, reads KAGVTQTPRYLIKTRGQQVTLSCSPISGHRSVSWYQQTPGQGLQFLFEYFSETQRNKGNFPGRFSGRQFSNSRSEMNVSTLELGDSALYLCASSSGFGQGALTGANVLTFGAGSRLTVL.